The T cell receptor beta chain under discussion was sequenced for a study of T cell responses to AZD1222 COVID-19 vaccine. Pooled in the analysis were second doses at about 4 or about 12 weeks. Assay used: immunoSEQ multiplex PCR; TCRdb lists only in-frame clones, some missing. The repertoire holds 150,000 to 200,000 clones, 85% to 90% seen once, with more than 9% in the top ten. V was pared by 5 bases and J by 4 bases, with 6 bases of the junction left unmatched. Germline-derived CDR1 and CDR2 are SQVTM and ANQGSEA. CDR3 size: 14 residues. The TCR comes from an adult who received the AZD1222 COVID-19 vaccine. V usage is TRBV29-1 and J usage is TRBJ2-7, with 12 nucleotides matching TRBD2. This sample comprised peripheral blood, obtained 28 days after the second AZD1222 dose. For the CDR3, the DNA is TGCAGCGTTAGGCCTAGCGGGGGGGCATACGAGCAGTACTTC. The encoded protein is CSVRPSGGAYEQYF.